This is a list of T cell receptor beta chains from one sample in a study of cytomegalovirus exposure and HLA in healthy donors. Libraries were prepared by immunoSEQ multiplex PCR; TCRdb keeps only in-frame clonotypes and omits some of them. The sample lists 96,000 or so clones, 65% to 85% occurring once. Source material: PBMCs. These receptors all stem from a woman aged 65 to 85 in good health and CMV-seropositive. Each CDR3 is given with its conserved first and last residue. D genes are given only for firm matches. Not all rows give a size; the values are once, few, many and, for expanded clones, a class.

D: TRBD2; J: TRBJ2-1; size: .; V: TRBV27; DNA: TGTGCCAGCAGTTTTAGCGGGAGAGGCAATGAGCAGTTCTTC; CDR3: CASSFSGRGNEQFF
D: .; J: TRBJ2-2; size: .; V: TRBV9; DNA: TGTGCCAGCAGCCCGCTTCCAGGGTACGCCGGGGAGCTGTTTTTT; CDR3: CASSPLPGYAGELFF
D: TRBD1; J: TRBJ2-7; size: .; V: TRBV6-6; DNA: TGTGCCAGCAGTAGCACAGGGGCCTCCAACGAGCAGTACTTC; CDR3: CASSSTGASNEQYF
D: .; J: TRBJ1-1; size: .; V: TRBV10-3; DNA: TGTGCATCAGGGTTGGACACTGAAGCTTTCTTT; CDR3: CASGLDTEAFF
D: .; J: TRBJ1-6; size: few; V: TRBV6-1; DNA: TGTGCCAGCAGTGACTGGGGCGTTAATTCACCCCTCCACTTT; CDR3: CASSDWGVNSPLHF
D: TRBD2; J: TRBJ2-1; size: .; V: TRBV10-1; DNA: TGCGCCAGCAGCGCACAACTAGCGGGAGTCCAAAATGAGCAGTTCTTC; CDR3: CASSAQLAGVQNEQFF
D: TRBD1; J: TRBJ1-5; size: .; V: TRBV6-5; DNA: TGTGCCAGCAAGAGTGGGCCAGGGGGCTTTCAGCCCCAGCATTTT; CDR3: CASKSGPGGFQPQHF
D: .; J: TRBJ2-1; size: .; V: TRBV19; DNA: TGTGCCAGTAGTGGCCAGTGGTCCTACAATGAGCAGTTCTTC; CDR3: CASSGQWSYNEQFF
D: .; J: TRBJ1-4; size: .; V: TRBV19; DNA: TGTGCCAGTAGTATCCACGGGATCGGGGAGGAAAAACTGTTTTTT; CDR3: CASSIHGIGEEKLFF
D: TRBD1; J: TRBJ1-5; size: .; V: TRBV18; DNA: TGTGCCAGCTCACCACAACAGGGGAGTAATCAGCCCCAGCATTTT; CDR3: CASSPQQGSNQPQHF
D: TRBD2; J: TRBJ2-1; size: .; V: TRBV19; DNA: TGTGCCAGTAGTAAGGGACTAGCGGGGTCTGTTGATGAGCAGTTCTTC; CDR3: CASSKGLAGSVDEQFF
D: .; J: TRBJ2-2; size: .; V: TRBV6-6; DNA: TGTGCCAGCAGTTACGCGGGACAGCCAACCGGGGAGCTGTTTTTT; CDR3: CASSYAGQPTGELFF
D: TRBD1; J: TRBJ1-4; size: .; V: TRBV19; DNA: TGTGCCAGTAGTGGGGGACAGGGGGCGCGTGAAAAACTGTTTTTT; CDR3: CASSGGQGAREKLFF
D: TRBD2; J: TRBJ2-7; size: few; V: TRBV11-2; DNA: TGTGCCAGCAGCTTAGCGCTAGCGGGAGGATACGAGCAGTACTTC; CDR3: CASSLALAGGYEQYF
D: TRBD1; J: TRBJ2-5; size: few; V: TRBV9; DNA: TGTGCCAGCAGCGTAGGGTGGACAGGAGCCTACCAAGAGACCCAGTACTTC; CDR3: CASSVGWTGAYQETQYF
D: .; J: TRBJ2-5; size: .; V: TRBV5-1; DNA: TGCGCCAGCAGCAGATATCGAGAGTCTCAGTACTTC; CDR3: CASSRYRESQYF
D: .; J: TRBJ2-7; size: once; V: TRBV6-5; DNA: TGTGCCAGCAGTTACGGGGGGGCCCCAACCCCCTACGAGCAGTACTTC; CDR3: CASSYGGAPTPYEQYF
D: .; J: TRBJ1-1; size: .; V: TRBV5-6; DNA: TGTGCCAGCAGCCAGGGGACGGAGCTCACTGAAGCTTTCTTT; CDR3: CASSQGTELTEAFF
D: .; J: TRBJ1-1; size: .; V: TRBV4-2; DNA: TGTGCCAGCAGCCAAGATTTGGCAGGAGCGGTCACTGAAGCTTTCTTT; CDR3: CASSQDLAGAVTEAFF
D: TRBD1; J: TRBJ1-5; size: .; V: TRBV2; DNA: TGTGCCAGCACCCCGGACAGGGCTCAGCCCCAGCATTTT; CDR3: CASTPDRAQPQHF
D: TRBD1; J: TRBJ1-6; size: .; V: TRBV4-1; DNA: TGCGCCAGCAGCCAAGCCGACAGGGGAAATTCACCCCTCCACTTT; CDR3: CASSQADRGNSPLHF
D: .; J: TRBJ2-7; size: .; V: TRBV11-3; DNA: TGTGCCAGCAGCCCGACAGACAATCTACCCTACGAGCAGTACTTC; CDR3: CASSPTDNLPYEQYF
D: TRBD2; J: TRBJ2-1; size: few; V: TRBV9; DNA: TGTGCCAGCAGCGACCAAGGAAGGGCTAGCGGCAGCTCCTACAATGAGCAGTTCTTC; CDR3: CASSDQGRASGSSYNEQFF
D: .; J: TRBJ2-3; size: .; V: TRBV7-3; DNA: TGTGCCAGCAGCTTATCCGCAGGGAGCACAGATACGCAGTATTTT; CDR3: CASSLSAGSTDTQYF
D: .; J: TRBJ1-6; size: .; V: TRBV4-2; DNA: TGTGCCAGCAGCCTCCCAGTGGTCTATAATTCACCCCTCCACTTT; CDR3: CASSLPVVYNSPLHF
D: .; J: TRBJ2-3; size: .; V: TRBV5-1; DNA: TGCGCCAGCAGCTTGGTGCGGGTATCTAGCACAGATACGCAGTATTTT; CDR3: CASSLVRVSSTDTQYF
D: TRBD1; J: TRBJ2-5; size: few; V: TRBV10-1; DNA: TGCGCCAGCACCGCAGACAGGGTCGGGACCCAGTACTTC; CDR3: CASTADRVGTQYF
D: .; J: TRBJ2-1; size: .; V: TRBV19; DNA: TGTGCCAGTAGTACGGTAGCCCGAGCTTCCAATGAGCAGTTCTTC; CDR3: CASSTVARASNEQFF
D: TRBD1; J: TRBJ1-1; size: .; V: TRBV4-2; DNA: TGTGCCAGCAGCCAAGGGACCGGGACAGGGTATCTCGGGACTGAAGCTTTCTTT; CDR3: CASSQGTGTGYLGTEAFF
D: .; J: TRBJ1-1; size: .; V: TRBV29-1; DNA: TGCAGCGCTCGTCAGTCCGCGAACACTGAAGCTTTCTTT; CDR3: CSARQSANTEAFF